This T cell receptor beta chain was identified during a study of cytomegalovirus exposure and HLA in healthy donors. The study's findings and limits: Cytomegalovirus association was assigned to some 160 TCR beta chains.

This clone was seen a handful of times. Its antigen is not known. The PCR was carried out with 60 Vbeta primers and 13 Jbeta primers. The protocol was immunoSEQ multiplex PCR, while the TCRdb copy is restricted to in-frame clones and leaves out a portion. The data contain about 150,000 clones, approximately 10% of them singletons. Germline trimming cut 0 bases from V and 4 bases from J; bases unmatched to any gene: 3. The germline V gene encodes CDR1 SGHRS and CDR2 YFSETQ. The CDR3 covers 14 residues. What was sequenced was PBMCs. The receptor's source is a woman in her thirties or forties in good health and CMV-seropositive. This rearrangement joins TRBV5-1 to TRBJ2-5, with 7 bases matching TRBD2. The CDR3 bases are TGCGCCAGCAGCTTGGGCTCGGGGGGAGAGACCCAGTACTTC. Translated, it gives CASSLGSGGETQYF. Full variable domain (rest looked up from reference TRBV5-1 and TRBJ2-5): KAGVTQTPRYLIKTRGQQVTLSCSPISGHRSVSWYQQTPGQGLQFLFEYFSETQRNKGNFPGRFSGRQFSNSRSEMNVSTLELGDSALYLCASSLGSGGETQYFGPGTRLLVL.